These 23 T cell receptor beta chains were all obtained from the same sample, sequenced in a study of blood T cell repertoires in COVID-19. TCRdb keeps only in-frame clones here, not all; method: immunoSEQ multiplex PCR. The sample lists about 330,000 clones, 89% occurring once. The sample was peripheral blood. The receptors were sampled from a young man who had recovered from COVID-19.

The genes are TRBV7-2 and TRBJ2-7; D is possibly TRBD1 (6 bases). The CDR3 is 14 residues long. Germline lookup yields CDR1 SGHTA and CDR2 FQGNSA. Trimming stripped 0 bases from V and 5 bases from J, with 11 bases between. CDR3 protein: CASSLARDINEQYF. CDR3 coding DNA: TGTGCCAGCAGCTTAGCGAGGGACATCAACGAGCAGTACTTC.

As for this clone: At one of its ends the junction is not consistent with the germline gene, which may arise from a read error. V is TRBV7-9 and J is TRBJ2-3; TRBD2 matches 9 bases. The CDR3 contains 15 residues. The V gene's germline CDR1 is SEHNR and CDR2 FQNEAQ (reference sequence). CDR3 DNA: TGTGCCAGCAACCTAGGCGGGAGGGGAACAGGTACGCAGTATTTT. Amino acid sequence: CASNLGGRGTGTQYF.

The chain uses TRBV30 and TRBJ2-7, with 12 bases lining up with TRBD2. The CDR3 runs 15 residues. Trimming removed 4 bases from V and 4 bases from J; junction bases left unmatched: 8. Germline V CDR1 and CDR2: GTSNPN, SVGIG (reference sequence). CDR3 region: CAWTHAGLAGYEQYF. The DNA of the CDR3 is TGTGCCTGGACCCACGCTGGACTAGCGGGATACGAGCAGTACTTC.

The V gene is TRBV5-1, the J gene TRBJ2-1, with a weak D call TRBD1 (5 bases). Germline V gene data show CDR1 as SGHRS and CDR2 as YFSETQ. Trimming removed 4 bases at V and 8 bases at J, with 16 bases between. The CDR3 runs to 14 residues. CDR3 residues: CASSPDVGLDEQFF. The CDR3 DNA reads as TGCGCCAGCAGCCCGGACGTGGGGCTAGATGAGCAGTTCTTC.

The J gene is TRBJ1-5, the V gene TRBV7-8; perhaps TRBD1 as D (6 bases). In germline, CDR1 is SGHVS, CDR2 FQNEAQ. V was clipped by 5 bases and J by 4 bases, with 12 bases between them. This CDR3 region has 14 residues. CDR3 protein: CASSPGQPNQPQHF. The CDR3 DNA follows: TGTGCCAGCAGCCCCGGACAGCCTAATCAGCCCCAGCATTTT.

V usage is TRBV5-3 and J usage is TRBJ2-3; tentatively, D is TRBD2 (6 bases). TRBV5-3 is an ORF, with its function uncertain. The CDR3 has 16 amino acids. V gave up 0 bases and J gave up 7 bases, with 18 bases separating them. CDR3 sequence (DNA): TGTGCCAGAAGCTTGGGGGGACTCCAACCTACCTATACGCAGTATTTT. Translated: CARSLGGLQPTYTQYF.

This chain links TRBV9 with TRBJ2-5; 11 nucleotides align to TRBD1. The CDR3 runs 16 residues. The germline V gene has CDR1 SGDLS and CDR2 YYNGEE. V lost 4 bases, J lost 5 bases, and 10 bases stayed unmatched. As DNA, the CDR3 is TGTGCCAGCAGCTCGTGGGACAGGGGGTTTTGGGAGACCCAGTACTTC. Encoded protein: CASSSWDRGFWETQYF.

The chain combines TRBV4-1 with TRBJ2-2, with 14 bases aligning to TRBD2. This CDR3 is built from 18 residues. Germline lookup yields CDR1 MGHRA and CDR2 YSYEKL. V was pared by 1 base and J by 5 bases, with 6 bases of the junction left unmatched. The CDR3 protein is CASSQARLAGGLTGELFF. The CDR3 DNA sequence: TGCGCCAGCAGCCAAGCCCGACTAGCGGGGGGGCTGACCGGGGAGCTGTTTTTT.

The chain carries TRBV7-2 and TRBJ1-2; D is ambiguous. V was trimmed by 5 bases and J by 2 bases, leaving 18 bases between them. This CDR3 is built from 16 residues. Germline CDR1 is SGHTA and CDR2 is FQGNSA. This chain's CDR3 is CASSPQSTGRNYGYTF. CDR3 DNA: TGTGCCAGCAGCCCGCAGTCCACTGGGAGAAACTATGGCTACACCTTC.

The V and J genes are TRBV9 and TRBJ1-2, with 7 bases that match TRBD1. Germline values: CDR1 SGDLS, CDR2 YYNGEE. The CDR3 runs to 14 residues. V trimming: 3 bases; J trimming: 5 bases; junction bases outside the gene matches: 7. CDR3 residues: CASSGGTVLYGYTF. DNA of the CDR3: TGTGCCAGCAGCGGTGGGACAGTCCTTTATGGCTACACCTTC.

The rearrangement joins TRBV19 to TRBJ2-3; 10 nucleotides align to TRBD2. This CDR3 is built from 17 residues. Germline lookup yields CDR1 LNHDA and CDR2 SQIVND (reference sequence). With V trimmed by 3 bases and J by 4 bases, 10 bases remained unmatched. The CDR3 coding sequence is TGTGCCAGTAGTATTCTCCGGCTAGCGGGAGACCCAGATACGCAGTATTTT. This translates into CASSILRLAGDPDTQYF.

The chain employs TRBV6-5 and TRBJ2-7; tentative D call: TRBD2 (5 bases). CDR1 MNHEY and CDR2 SVGAGI come from the germline V gene. V lost 5 bases, J lost 1 base, and 6 bases lay in between. The CDR3 spans 12 residues. Here the CDR3 DNA reads TGTGCCAGCAGTCCGGGGTCCTACGAGCAGTACTTC. Residues: CASSPGSYEQYF.

This clone was seen only once. The chain employs TRBV6-2 or TRBV6-3 and TRBJ1-2; 7 nucleotides line up with TRBD1. The CDR3 runs 15 residues. V was pared by 1 base and J by 6 bases, with 8 bases of the junction left unmatched. CDR1 is MNHEY and CDR2 is SVGEGT in the germline V gene. CDR3 protein: CASSYYLQGTDGYTF. Written as DNA, the CDR3 is TGTGCCAGCAGTTACTACCTACAGGGGACGGATGGCTACACCTTC.

This clone was recorded only once. This chain joins TRBV15 and TRBJ2-5, with 12 bases lining up with TRBD2. The germline V gene has CDR1 LNHNV and CDR2 YYDKDF (reference sequence). V was clipped by 2 bases and J by 5 bases; unmatched bases: 6. The CDR3 is 16 residues long. The CDR3, as DNA: TGTGCCACCAGCAGACAACTTCTAGCGGGAGGGGAGACCCAGTACTTC. Its translation: CATSRQLLAGGETQYF.

The genes are TRBV27 and TRBJ1-6, with TRBD1 as a possible D gene (5 bases). CDR1 MNHEY and CDR2 SMNVEV come from the germline V gene (reference sequence). This CDR3 region has 15 residues. Trimming took off 5 bases at V and 9 bases at J, with 17 bases between the two ends. The CDR3, as DNA: TGTGCCAGCAGTCCTTTGGGGCAAAGAGCTTCACCCCTCCACTTT. Translating gives CASSPLGQRASPLHF.

The chain joins TRBV7-3 to TRBJ2-3; 8 nucleotides line up with TRBD2. CDR1 is SGHTA, CDR2 FQGTGA, per germline. The junction had 6 bases not matched to a gene; V was cut back by 5 bases and J by 2 bases. The CDR3 length is 15 residues. CDR3 sequence (DNA): TGTGCCAGCAGCCCTATAGCGGGGAACACAGATACGCAGTATTTT. Translating it yields CASSPIAGNTDTQYF.

This chain uses TRBV29-1 with TRBJ1-1, with a possible D match to TRBD1 (5 bases). V was cut by 6 bases and J by 0 bases, with 8 bases left in between. CDR3 length: 12 residues. Germline lookup yields CDR1 SQVTM and CDR2 ANQGSEA. The DNA of the CDR3 is TGCAGCGTCGGACATATGAACACTGAAGCTTTCTTT. It is translated as CSVGHMNTEAFF.

V gene TRBV4-2 combines with J gene TRBJ2-7, with TRBD2 matching over 11 bases. Germline CDR1 is LGHNA and CDR2 is YNFKEQ. With V trimmed by 0 bases and J by 2 bases, 12 bases remained unmatched. The CDR3 consists of 19 residues. As DNA, the CDR3 is TGTGCCAGCAGCCAAGATAGAAGGCTAGCGGGAGGTCCCCCCTACGAGCAGTACTTC. It specifies CASSQDRRLAGGPPYEQYF.

J is TRBJ2-7 and V is TRBV11-2; 7 nucleotides align to TRBD1. V dropped 0 bases and J dropped 2; count of bases not matched to a gene: 10. Germline CDR1 reads SGHAT; CDR2 reads FQNNGV. CDR3 length equals 17 residues. CDR3 amino acids: CASSLDSDRLGTYEQYF. The DNA for the CDR3 is TGTGCCAGCAGCTTAGATTCGGACAGGCTAGGTACCTACGAGCAGTACTTC.

This clone was found many times. The chain links TRBV5-5 to TRBJ2-7; no reliable D call. CDR3 length: 14 amino acids. Germline V gene data show CDR1 as SGHKS and CDR2 as YYEKEE (reference sequence). Deletions cut 1 base from V and 6 bases from J, with 14 bases between. For the CDR3, the DNA is TGTGCCAGCAGCTTGCAGTACGCCCAGGTCGAGCAGTACTTC. Protein: CASSLQYAQVEQYF.

This chain joins TRBV5-6 and TRBJ1-1; 7 bases are shared with TRBD1. The CDR3 is 16 residues long. CDR1 and CDR2 (germline): SGHDT, YYEEEE. V trimming: 1 base; J trimming: 6 bases; junction bases outside the gene matches: 12. The DNA for the CDR3 is TGTGCCAGCAGCTTGAAAGGGACAGTCAATGTCGCTGAAGCTTTCTTT. It codes for CASSLKGTVNVAEAFF.

This chain connects TRBV5-1 to TRBJ2-1, with 12 bases matching TRBD2. The CDR3 extends over 18 amino acids. The germline gives CDR1 SGHRS, CDR2 YFSETQ. V dropped 0 bases and J dropped 0; count of bases not matched to a gene: 4. The CDR3 reads CASSLALAGGFSYNEQFF. In DNA form, the CDR3 reads TGCGCCAGCAGCTTGGCCCTAGCGGGAGGGTTCTCCTACAATGAGCAGTTCTTC.

V is TRBV24-1 and J is TRBJ2-7; TRBD2 matches 9 bases. The CDR3 sequence is 16 residues long. V dropped 0 bases and J dropped 3; count of bases not matched to a gene: 5. Germline V gene lookup returns CDR1 KGHDR and CDR2 SFDVKD. The CDR3: CATSDLLREGVYEQYF. The CDR3 DNA sequence: TGTGCCACCAGTGATTTGCTGCGGGAGGGGGTCTACGAGCAGTACTTC.